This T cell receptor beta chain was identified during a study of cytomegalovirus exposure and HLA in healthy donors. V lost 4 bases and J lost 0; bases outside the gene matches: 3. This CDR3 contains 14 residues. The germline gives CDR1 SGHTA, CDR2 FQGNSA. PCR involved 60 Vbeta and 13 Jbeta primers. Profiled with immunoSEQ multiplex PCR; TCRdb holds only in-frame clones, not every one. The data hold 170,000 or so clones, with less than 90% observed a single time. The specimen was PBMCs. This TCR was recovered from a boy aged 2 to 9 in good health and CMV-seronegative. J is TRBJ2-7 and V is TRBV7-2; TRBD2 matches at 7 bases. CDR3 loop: CASSWEGFSYEQYF. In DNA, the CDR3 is TGTGCCAGCAGCTGGGAGGGCTTCTCCTACGAGCAGTACTTC.